This T cell receptor beta chain was observed in a study of blood T cell repertoires in COVID-19. As handled by the study authors: Researchers report that nucleated cell counts were estimated from reference gene primer amplification. Only in-frame clones appear in the TCRdb table, and some are missing; sequencing was by immunoSEQ multiplex PCR. The V and J calls and clone size were taken over from that table, and D and trimming were inferred from the DNA. This repertoire shows fewer than 200,000 clones, roughly 80% found once; its top ten account for about 8.8%. The sequence was collected from a woman aged 80 or over with COVID-19, enrolled during active disease. The sequenced sample was peripheral blood.

In DNA, the CDR3 is TGTGCCAGCAGTGAATCGGTCTTAAATCAGCCCCAGCATTTT. This translates into CASSESVLNQPQHF. The chain uses TRBV6-1 and TRBJ1-5; no definite D call. Trimming shortened V by 2 bases and J by 4 bases, and 9 bases separated the two germline ends. The germline CDR1 and CDR2 sequences are MNHNS and SASEGT. The CDR3 totals 14 residues.